Sequencing of this TCR beta chain was carried out in a study of T cell repertoires in cytomegalovirus infection. Study-wide results and limits: Across the ex vivo response, the dominant clonotypes were HLA-C-restricted CMV-specific TCR beta clonotypes. Using cumulative public TCR beta family frequency, the authors identified those who carried CMV together with the relevant HLA.

TCRdb re-analysed the reads in MiXCR, keeping a single row per CDR3 protein. The sample yields roughly 150,000 distinct CDR3 sequences, around a quarter seen once. This clonotype has a count of ten or more. The antigen is not known. This receptor was obtained from a human donor in good health (CMV status not recorded). Some clones in this sample may be carry-over from other donors' samples. The source material was PBMCs.

CDR3 in amino acids: CASSLGLAGGYQETQYF. In DNA form, the CDR3 reads TGTGCCAGCAGCTTAGGCCTAGCGGGAGGCTACCAAGAGACCCAGTACTTC. The genes are TRBV7-2 and TRBJ2-5, with 11 bases fitting TRBD2. The CDR3 is 17 residues long. The V gene's germline CDR1 is SGHTA and CDR2 FQGNSA. The trim removed 1 base at V and 0 bases at J, leaving 4 bases unmatched.